The 26 T cell receptor beta chains in this list originate from one sample, sequenced in a study of graft-versus-host responses after intestinal transplantation. Their antigen targets remain unknown. Sequencing was performed with immunoSEQ multiplex PCR; in TCRdb, only in-frame clones are kept and a portion is missing. This sample yields tens of thousands of clones, of which around 92% are seen a single time; just under 2.5% belongs to the top ten. The starting material was unstimulated CD8+ T cells sorted from spleen or lymph node cells, obtained before intestinal transplant. All receptors derive from a human donor who received an intestinal transplant.

V and J are TRBV28 and TRBJ2-1; 12 bases fit TRBD2. Germline assignment: CDR1 MDHEN and CDR2 SYDVKM. The CDR3 runs to 15 residues. V was pared by 4 bases and J by 7 bases, with 5 bases of the junction left unmatched. The CDR3, as DNA: TGTGCCAGCAGTTCGACTAGCGGGAGAGGGAATGAGCAGTTCTTC. Protein: CASSSTSGRGNEQFF.

The chain carries TRBV30 and TRBJ2-7; TRBD2 aligns across 7 bases. CDR1 is GTSNPN and CDR2 is SVGIG in the germline V gene (reference sequence). The CDR3 consists of 13 residues. V was clipped by 5 bases and J by 2 bases; unmatched bases: 6. The CDR3 reads CAWVGGSPYEQYF. CDR3 DNA: TGTGCCTGGGTCGGGGGGAGTCCCTACGAGCAGTACTTC.

This clone was recorded once. CDR3 region: CASSFRPFREGYWSNQPQHF. As DNA, the CDR3 is TGTGCCAGCAGCTTCCGCCCGTTCAGGGAAGGGTATTGGAGCAATCAGCCCCAGCATTTT. This chain uses TRBV28 with TRBJ1-5; tentative D call: TRBD1 (5 bases). Trimming cost V 6 bases and J 1 base, with 28 bases left between them. This CDR3 contains 20 residues. CDR1 is MDHEN, CDR2 SYDVKM, per germline.

The chain is built from TRBV27 and TRBJ1-3, with D possibly being TRBD1 (6 bases). In germline, CDR1 is MNHEY, CDR2 SMNVEV (reference sequence). The CDR3 runs 15 residues. The V end was cut by 3 bases, the J end by 1 base, with 10 bases between. DNA of the CDR3: TGTGCCAGCAGTTTGATAGGGGGATCTGGAAACACCATATATTTT. This encodes CASSLIGGSGNTIYF.

The J gene is TRBJ2-7, the V gene TRBV29-1; TRBD1 agrees at 7 bases. The CDR3 spans 10 residues. J lost 5 bases, V lost 6 bases, and 1 base had no gene match. Germline lookup yields CDR1 SQVTM and CDR2 ANQGSEA. CDR3 region: CSVQGDEQYF. The DNA of the CDR3 is TGCAGCGTCCAGGGGGACGAGCAGTACTTC.

The rearrangement links TRBV28 to TRBJ2-3; 7 nucleotides match TRBD2. Germline V gives CDR1 MDHEN, CDR2 SYDVKM. V shed 7 bases, J shed 2 bases, and the junction held 12 bases outside the gene matches. This CDR3 comprises 16 residues. CDR3 nucleotides: TGTGCCAGCACCCACTGGGAGGGGATGGTCACAGATACGCAGTATTTT. Its translation: CASTHWEGMVTDTQYF.

V is TRBV27 and J is TRBJ2-1; D gene uncertain. V was clipped by 2 bases and J by 0 bases, with 8 bases between them. The germline gives CDR1 MNHEY, CDR2 SMNVEV (reference sequence). This CDR3 has 15 residues. The CDR3 is CASSLAQYSYNEQFF. Here the CDR3 DNA reads TGTGCCAGCAGTTTAGCCCAGTACTCCTACAATGAGCAGTTCTTC.

This clone is termed medium-sized. The chain joins TRBV6-1 to TRBJ2-6, with unresolved D. The CDR3 contains 16 residues. Trimming left V 4 bases short and J 2 bases short, with 12 bases between. Germline V gives CDR1 MNHNS, CDR2 SASEGT. CDR3 amino acids: CASSAVIWPGANVLTF. CDR3 DNA sequence: TGTGCCAGCAGTGCCGTAATCTGGCCTGGGGCCAACGTCCTGACTTTC.

The chain recombines TRBV7-3 with TRBJ2-1, with a tentative D call TRBD2 (6 bases). CDR3 length equals 15 residues. Germline-derived CDR1 and CDR2 are SGHTA and FQGTGA. V lost 5 bases, J lost 5 bases, and 16 bases lay in between. The CDR3: CASSQYAGPNNEQFF. CDR3 sequence (DNA): TGTGCCAGCAGCCAATACGCGGGGCCCAACAATGAGCAGTTCTTC.

This chain joins TRBV7-9 and TRBJ2-1, with 7 bases matching TRBD1. The ends lost 4 bases at V and 0 bases at J; junction bases unmatched: 3. The CDR3 has 15 residues. Germline CDR1 SEHNR, CDR2 FQNEAQ (reference sequence). The CDR3 region is CASSSGQLSYNEQFF. The CDR3 nucleotides are TGTGCCAGCAGCTCGGGACAGCTCTCCTACAATGAGCAGTTCTTC.

CDR3 bases: TGTGCCAGCAGTTACACTGATAGCGGGAGGGCCCGAGAGCAGTACTTC. Its protein is CASSYTDSGRAREQYF. The chain couples TRBV6-6 to TRBJ2-7, with TRBD2 matching over 11 bases. The germline V gene has CDR1 MNHNY and CDR2 SVGAGI (reference sequence). CDR3 length: 16 residues. V was clipped by 2 bases and J by 7 bases; unmatched bases: 10.

With regard to this clone: Other DNA sequences in the sample encode the same CDR3. The chain has TRBV7-9 and TRBJ2-2, with D unclear. Trimming pared 0 bases from V and 0 bases from J, leaving 2 bases between. The CDR3 consists of 14 residues. Germline loops: CDR1 SEHNR, CDR2 FQNEAQ (reference sequence). The CDR3 coding sequence is TGTGCCAGCAGCTTAGCCGCGAACACCGGGGAGCTGTTTTTT. Protein sequence: CASSLAANTGELFF.

The V call is TRBV11-2, the J call TRBJ2-7; the match to TRBD1 covers 7 bases. The V and J ends lost 5 bases and 7 bases, in that order; junction bases with no gene match: 14. Germline values: CDR1 SGHAT, CDR2 FQNNGV. The CDR3 is made up of 15 amino acids. The CDR3, as DNA: TGTGCCAGCAGCCATAACAGGGGAATAGCACGGGAGCAGTACTTC. It yields the protein CASSHNRGIAREQYF.

CDR3: CASSYGETQYF. The CDR3, as DNA: TGTGCCAGCAGTTACGGAGAGACCCAGTACTTC. V usage is TRBV6-1 and J usage is TRBJ2-5; unclear D gene. Germline-derived CDR1 and CDR2 are MNHNS and SASEGT. This CDR3 contains 11 residues. Trimming removed 5 bases at V and 4 bases at J, with 5 bases between.

V gene TRBV5-4 combines with J gene TRBJ1-2; TRBD1 matches at 7 bases. The germline V gene encodes CDR1 SGHNT and CDR2 YYREEE (reference sequence). The CDR3 runs to 17 residues. Unmatched junction bases numbered 15, after V lost 3 bases and J lost 4 bases. The CDR3 is CASSWEGERGQRYGYTF. CDR3 sequence (DNA): TGTGCCAGCAGCTGGGAAGGGGAGAGGGGACAGCGCTATGGCTACACCTTC.

The V gene is TRBV23-1, the J gene TRBJ1-5, with a weak D call TRBD1 (5 bases). TRBV23-1 is an ORF, and what it does is uncertain. V was shortened by 0 bases and J by 3 bases, with 18 bases between the two germline ends. The length of the CDR3 is 18 residues. CDR3 sequence: CASSQSRDPGVINQPQHF. CDR3 bases: TGCGCCAGCAGTCAATCAAGGGATCCGGGGGTGATCAATCAGCCCCAGCATTTT.

In nucleotides, the CDR3 is TGTGCCAGCAGCTTAAGAGCGGGGGCGGGCGAGCAGTTCTTC. Translating it yields CASSLRAGAGEQFF. V usage is TRBV7-3 and J usage is TRBJ2-1; 8 bases are shared with TRBD2. The CDR3 has 14 residues. V was pared by 1 base and J by 10 bases, with 6 bases of the junction left unmatched. Germline-derived CDR1 and CDR2 are SGHTA and FQGTGA.

This chain uses TRBV14 with TRBJ2-2, with D possibly TRBD2 on 6 matching bases. Trimming pared 1 base from V and 6 bases from J, leaving 21 bases between. CDR1 is SGHDN, CDR2 FVKESK, per germline. This CDR3 comprises 18 residues. CDR3 DNA sequence: TGTGCCAGCAGCCAAGCTAACTGGGACTCCCTAAAGTCCGGGGAGCTGTTTTTT. Residues: CASSQANWDSLKSGELFF.

V usage is TRBV19 and J usage is TRBJ1-5; TRBD1 agrees at 10 bases. The J segment lost 2 bases and the V segment lost 6 bases, leaving 7 bases of the junction unmatched. The CDR3 spans 16 residues. CDR1 is LNHDA, CDR2 SQIVND, per germline (reference sequence). The CDR3 is CASSLFGTGGNQPQHF. DNA of the CDR3: TGTGCCAGTAGCCTATTCGGGACAGGGGGCAATCAGCCCCAGCATTTT. The full variable domain, rest sourced from reference TRBV19 and TRBJ1-5, is DGGITQSPKYLFRKEGQNVTLSCEQNLNHDAMYWYRQDPGQGLRLIYYSQIVNDFQKGDIAEGYSVSREKKESFPLTVTSAQKNPTAFYLCASSLFGTGGNQPQHFGDGTRLSIL.

This chain connects TRBV4-1 to TRBJ1-5; D is uncertain. The ends were cut back, 0 bases at V and 7 bases at J, with 16 bases in the middle. Germline V gene lookup returns CDR1 MGHRA and CDR2 YSYEKL. The CDR3 contains 16 residues. CDR3 bases: TGCGCCAGCAGCCAAGATTTACCGGGGTCGGGCCAGCCCCAGCATTTT. This translates into CASSQDLPGSGQPQHF.

This sequence joins TRBV2 and TRBJ2-7; 8 bases align to TRBD1. The V and J ends lost 1 base and 5 bases, in that order; junction bases with no gene match: 4. CDR3 length: 14 residues. CDR1 SNHLY and CDR2 FYNNEI come from the germline V gene. As DNA, the CDR3 is TGTGCCAGCAGTGAAGTTGTACAGGGGGACGAGCAGTACTTC. Protein: CASSEVVQGDEQYF. The full variable domain, in which reference TRBV2 and TRBJ2-7 provide the parts outside the CDR3, is EPEVTQTPSHQVTQMGQEVILRCVPISNHLYFYWYRQILGQKVEFLVSFYNNEISEKSEIFDDQFSVERPDGSNFTLKIRSTKLEDSAMYFCASSEVVQGDEQYFGPGTRLTVT.

The chain joins TRBV19 to TRBJ1-2; 7 bases match TRBD1. With V trimmed by 3 bases and J by 4 bases, 5 bases remained unmatched. The CDR3 extends over 14 amino acids. Germline V CDR1 and CDR2: LNHDA, SQIVND (reference sequence). CDR3 DNA sequence: TGTGCCAGTAGTATGACGGGACAGTTCTATGGCTACACCTTC. It specifies CASSMTGQFYGYTF.

The chain recombines TRBV7-9 with TRBJ2-5; TRBD1 matches 8 bases. Trimming took 6 bases from V and 5 from J; bases not matched to a gene: 8. This CDR3 comprises 14 residues. Germline CDR1 reads SEHNR; CDR2 reads FQNEAQ (reference sequence). In DNA form, the CDR3 reads TGTGCCAGCAGTCATACAGGGGGTAAGGAGACCCAGTACTTC. It specifies CASSHTGGKETQYF. The full variable domain, with the rest looked up from reference TRBV7-9 and TRBJ2-5, is DTGVSQNPRHKITKRGQNVTFRCDPISEHNRLYWYRQTLGQGPEFLTYFQNEAQLEKSRLLSDRFSAERPKGSFSTLEIQRTEQGDSAMYLCASSHTGGKETQYFGPGTRLLVL.

This chain connects TRBV13 to TRBJ2-7, with 9 nucleotides matching TRBD1. The CDR3 covers 14 residues. Germline CDR1 is PRHDT and CDR2 is FYEKMQ (reference sequence). The ends lost 4 bases at V and 4 bases at J; junction bases unmatched: 5. The CDR3 loop is CASSSGQGRYEQYF. The CDR3 DNA reads as TGTGCCAGCAGCTCAGGACAGGGGCGGTACGAGCAGTACTTC.

This clone was picked up one time. This chain joins TRBV30 and TRBJ1-1; possible D gene TRBD1, 6 bases. Per germline, CDR1 GTSNPN and CDR2 SVGIG (reference sequence). Trimming left V 3 bases short and J 0 bases short, with 8 bases between. CDR3 length: 13 residues. The DNA for the CDR3 is TGTGCCTGGAGGGACAGTATGAACACTGAAGCTTTCTTT. This translates into CAWRDSMNTEAFF. Looking up the rest from reference TRBV30 and TRBJ1-1 gives the full variable domain: SQTIHQWPATLVQPVGSPLSLECTVEGTSNPNLYWYRQAAGRGLQLLFYSVGIGQISSEVPQNLSASRPQDRQFILSSKKLLLSDSGFYLCAWRDSMNTEAFFGQGTRLTVV.

The chain joins TRBV10-3 to TRBJ2-1; D perhaps matches TRBD2 (6 bases). This CDR3 is 19 amino acids long. Germline V lookup: CDR1 ENHRY, CDR2 SYGVKD. Trimming removed 3 bases from V and 8 bases from J, with 29 bases in between. The chain's CDR3 is CAISEIPGLWRVDGYEQFF. The CDR3 DNA sequence: TGTGCCATCAGTGAAATTCCCGGACTATGGCGGGTGGACGGCTATGAGCAGTTCTTC.